These T cell receptor beta chains were read from a single sample in a study of shared clonotypes between healthy human individuals. Using immunoSEQ multiplex PCR, the repertoire was profiled, and TCRdb retains in-frame clones only, with some absent. The data show some 500,000 clones, 90% to 97% seen once. Sample: naive CD4+ T cells sorted from blood. Receptor source: a woman aged 25 to 39 in good health. Each CDR3 is given with its conserved first and last residue. The D gene is left open where the match is weak. Rows give clone size only sometimes, using once, few, many, or a class for an expanded clone.

d_gene: .; abundance: .; v_gene: TRBV23-1; j_gene: TRBJ2-2; CDR3aa: CAIRGWAVGELFF; CDR3nt: TGCGCCATCCGAGGGTGGGCAGTCGGGGAGCTGTTTTTT
d_gene: .; abundance: .; v_gene: TRBV14; j_gene: TRBJ2-7; CDR3aa: CASSRSGRVDEQYF; CDR3nt: TGTGCCAGCAGCCGGAGCGGGCGCGTCGACGAGCAGTACTTC
d_gene: TRBD1; abundance: .; v_gene: TRBV25-1; j_gene: TRBJ2-2; CDR3aa: CASSESGQGGNGELFF; CDR3nt: TGTGCCAGCAGTGAATCAGGACAGGGGGGGAACGGGGAGCTGTTTTTT
d_gene: .; abundance: .; v_gene: TRBV10-3; j_gene: TRBJ2-7; CDR3aa: CATGHSYEQYF; CDR3nt: TGTGCCACCGGACATTCCTACGAGCAGTACTTC
d_gene: .; abundance: .; v_gene: TRBV10-2; j_gene: TRBJ2-7; CDR3aa: CATRRGLLSYEQYF; CDR3nt: TGCGCCACCCGCCGGGGGCTTCTTTCCTACGAGCAGTACTTC
d_gene: TRBD2; abundance: .; v_gene: TRBV28; j_gene: TRBJ2-2; CDR3aa: CASSLPKLAGSTGELFF; CDR3nt: TGTGCCAGCAGTTTACCCAAACTAGCGGGATCGACCGGGGAGCTGTTTTTT
d_gene: TRBD1; abundance: .; v_gene: TRBV27; j_gene: TRBJ1-1; CDR3aa: CASSAYGTGAVSEAFF; CDR3nt: TGTGCCAGCAGTGCATATGGGACAGGGGCGGTTAGTGAAGCTTTCTTT
d_gene: .; abundance: .; v_gene: TRBV11-2; j_gene: TRBJ2-3; CDR3aa: CASSLDTLRGGTDTQYF; CDR3nt: TGTGCCAGCAGCTTAGATACATTGAGAGGGGGAACAGATACGCAGTATTTT
d_gene: .; abundance: .; v_gene: TRBV13; j_gene: TRBJ1-2; CDR3aa: CATGQKNYGYTF; CDR3nt: TGTGCCACCGGACAGAAGAACTATGGCTACACCTTC
d_gene: .; abundance: once; v_gene: TRBV7-2; j_gene: TRBJ1-5; CDR3aa: CASSLVSGGNQPQHF; CDR3nt: TGTGCCAGCAGCTTAGTGTCTGGGGGCAATCAGCCCCAGCATTTT
d_gene: TRBD1; abundance: .; v_gene: TRBV14; j_gene: TRBJ2-6; CDR3aa: CASSKTGSGANVLTF; CDR3nt: TGTGCCAGCAGCAAGACAGGGTCTGGGGCCAACGTCCTGACTTTC
d_gene: TRBD1; abundance: .; v_gene: TRBV6-5; j_gene: TRBJ2-7; CDR3aa: CASSWGQKSYEQYF; CDR3nt: TGTGCCAGCAGTTGGGGACAGAAAAGCTACGAGCAGTACTTC
d_gene: .; abundance: .; v_gene: TRBV7-6; j_gene: TRBJ2-1; CDR3aa: CASSLGRYNEQFF; CDR3nt: TGTGCCAGCAGCTTGGGCCGCTACAATGAGCAGTTCTTC
d_gene: .; abundance: .; v_gene: TRBV6-5; j_gene: TRBJ1-1; CDR3aa: CASRTQQDTEAFF; CDR3nt: TGTGCCAGCAGGACCCAACAGGACACTGAAGCTTTCTTT
d_gene: TRBD2; abundance: .; v_gene: TRBV9; j_gene: TRBJ2-2; CDR3aa: CASSGFIAGIAGELFF; CDR3nt: TGTGCCAGCAGCGGTTTTATAGCGGGAATCGCCGGGGAGCTGTTTTTT
d_gene: TRBD1; abundance: .; v_gene: TRBV11-2; j_gene: TRBJ2-3; CDR3aa: CASLNPRGQGGTDTQYF; CDR3nt: TGTGCCAGCTTAAATCCCAGGGGACAGGGTGGCACAGATACGCAGTATTTT
d_gene: .; abundance: .; v_gene: TRBV5-6; j_gene: TRBJ2-7; CDR3aa: CASSLGLDEQYF; CDR3nt: TGTGCCAGCAGCTTGGGCCTCGACGAGCAGTACTTC
d_gene: TRBD1; abundance: .; v_gene: TRBV19; j_gene: TRBJ1-2; CDR3aa: CASSRLTGGDYGYTF; CDR3nt: TGTGCCAGTAGTAGGTTAACAGGGGGCGACTATGGCTACACCTTC
d_gene: .; abundance: .; v_gene: TRBV19; j_gene: TRBJ1-2; CDR3aa: CASRPTRMRTSSNRYTF; CDR3nt: TGTGCCAGTAGGCCGACCCGCATGAGAACGTCAAGCAATCGCTACACCTTC
d_gene: TRBD2; abundance: .; v_gene: TRBV6-6; j_gene: TRBJ2-7; CDR3aa: CASSPSSAGVGEQYF; CDR3nt: TGTGCCAGCAGCCCCTCCTCAGCGGGAGTAGGGGAGCAGTACTTC
d_gene: TRBD1; abundance: .; v_gene: TRBV19; j_gene: TRBJ1-5; CDR3aa: CASSMGQGAKQPQHF; CDR3nt: TGTGCCAGTAGTATGGGACAGGGGGCAAAGCAGCCCCAGCATTTT
d_gene: .; abundance: .; v_gene: TRBV6-1; j_gene: TRBJ2-7; CDR3aa: CASGGGSYEQYF; CDR3nt: TGTGCCAGCGGTGGCGGCTCCTACGAGCAGTACTTC
d_gene: TRBD2; abundance: once; v_gene: TRBV4-1; j_gene: TRBJ2-1; CDR3aa: CASSQDSGLLAADNEQFF; CDR3nt: TGCGCCAGCAGCCAAGACTCGGGCTTACTAGCGGCCGACAATGAGCAGTTCTTC
d_gene: TRBD1; abundance: .; v_gene: TRBV5-8; j_gene: TRBJ1-5; CDR3aa: CASTTGDRVNQPQHF; CDR3nt: TGTGCCAGCACCACCGGGGACAGGGTCAATCAGCCCCAGCATTTT
d_gene: .; abundance: .; v_gene: TRBV4-2; j_gene: TRBJ2-2; CDR3aa: CASSQEAVRTGELFF; CDR3nt: TGTGCCAGCAGCCAAGAGGCGGTTCGGACCGGGGAGCTGTTTTTT
d_gene: TRBD1; abundance: .; v_gene: TRBV28; j_gene: TRBJ1-1; CDR3aa: CASSRQGAGTEAFF; CDR3nt: TGTGCCAGCAGTAGACAGGGGGCGGGCACTGAAGCTTTCTTT
d_gene: .; abundance: .; v_gene: TRBV5-6; j_gene: TRBJ2-4; CDR3aa: CASSLLPRAKNIQYF; CDR3nt: TGTGCCAGCAGCTTGCTTCCCAGAGCCAAAAACATTCAGTACTTC
d_gene: TRBD2; abundance: .; v_gene: TRBV27; j_gene: TRBJ2-3; CDR3aa: CASSRAGLGGSDTQYF; CDR3nt: TGTGCCAGCAGCAGGGCGGGACTAGGAGGCTCAGATACGCAGTATTTT
d_gene: TRBD1; abundance: once; v_gene: TRBV9; j_gene: TRBJ1-3; CDR3aa: CASSAGQSLSGNTIYF; CDR3nt: TGTGCCAGCAGCGCGGGACAGAGCCTCTCTGGAAACACCATATATTTT
d_gene: TRBD1; abundance: .; v_gene: TRBV10-3; j_gene: TRBJ2-5; CDR3aa: CAIGKRDRGNWETQYF; CDR3nt: TGTGCCATCGGCAAGAGGGACAGGGGGAATTGGGAGACCCAGTACTTC
d_gene: .; abundance: .; v_gene: TRBV5-5; j_gene: TRBJ2-5; CDR3aa: CASSPTVGRQETQYF; CDR3nt: TGTGCCAGCAGCCCGACCGTCGGGCGGCAAGAGACCCAGTACTTC
d_gene: .; abundance: .; v_gene: TRBV5-1; j_gene: TRBJ1-1; CDR3aa: CASSLWVGDEAFF; CDR3nt: TGCGCCAGCAGCTTGTGGGTCGGAGATGAAGCTTTCTTT
d_gene: TRBD2; abundance: .; v_gene: TRBV5-1; j_gene: TRBJ2-1; CDR3aa: CASSLTSGSSVNEQFF; CDR3nt: TGCGCCAGCAGCTTGACTAGCGGGAGTAGTGTCAATGAGCAGTTCTTC
d_gene: TRBD1; abundance: .; v_gene: TRBV5-1; j_gene: TRBJ2-6; CDR3aa: CASSFPTGVGANVLTF; CDR3nt: TGCGCCAGCAGCTTCCCGACAGGGGTTGGGGCCAACGTCCTGACTTTC
d_gene: TRBD2; abundance: .; v_gene: TRBV19; j_gene: TRBJ2-3; CDR3aa: CASSLLARNTDTQYF; CDR3nt: TGTGCCAGTAGTCTACTAGCGAGAAACACAGATACGCAGTATTTT
d_gene: .; abundance: .; v_gene: TRBV11-2; j_gene: TRBJ1-3; CDR3aa: CASSLRTASSGNTIYF; CDR3nt: TGTGCCAGCAGCTTAAGGACAGCGAGCTCTGGAAACACCATATATTTT